The text below deals with one T cell receptor (beta chain). Its cognate antigen is unknown. This sample stems from a study of cytomegalovirus exposure and HLA in healthy donors. Study-level background: Prior work identified 100 million to 130 million unique TCR beta sequences in 150 million to 200 million T cells.

The PCR employed 60 Vbeta primers together with 13 Jbeta primers. Clones were sequenced by immunoSEQ multiplex PCR, and TCRdb holds only the in-frame ones, with some missing. Of about 110,000 clones listed, 80% to 85% are singletons. General study results and limits: Sequencing likely generated an artifact that appeared as a cluster of highly shared sequence variants.

Per germline, CDR1 SGHNT and CDR2 YYREEE (reference sequence). The length of the CDR3 is 15 residues. The V end was cut by 4 bases, the J end by 4 bases, with 17 bases between. The V and J genes are TRBV5-4 and TRBJ1-1; D remains ambiguous. Sequenced: PBMCs. This clonotype originated in a woman aged 55-75 years in good health and CMV-seropositive. CDR3 sequence reads: CASSDAEGWVTEAFF. CDR3 coding DNA: TGTGCCAGCAGCGATGCGGAGGGTTGGGTCACTGAAGCTTTCTTT.